This TCR beta chain is drawn from a study of cytomegalovirus exposure and HLA in healthy donors. Study findings and constraints: Most TCR sequences showed up rarely, but some public TCRs showed up in many donors.

Note on this clone: Its antigen is unknown.

The germline gives CDR1 SGHTS, CDR2 YDEGEE. The ends lost 4 bases at V and 2 bases at J; junction bases unmatched: 8. This CDR3 spans 15 amino acids. The PCR employed 60 Vbeta primers together with 13 Jbeta primers. Sequencing was performed with immunoSEQ multiplex PCR; in TCRdb, only in-frame clones are kept and a portion is missing. The sample lists around 90,000 clones, roughly three quarters seen once, with under 3% in the top ten. The J gene is TRBJ2-7, the V gene TRBV5-8; TRBD1 aligns across 8 bases. Material for sequencing was PBMCs. The clonotype originates from a man in his thirties or forties in good health and CMV-seronegative. CDR3 in amino acids: CASSNRGYPAYEQYF. CDR3 bases: TGTGCCAGCAGCAACAGGGGGTACCCTGCCTACGAGCAGTACTTC.